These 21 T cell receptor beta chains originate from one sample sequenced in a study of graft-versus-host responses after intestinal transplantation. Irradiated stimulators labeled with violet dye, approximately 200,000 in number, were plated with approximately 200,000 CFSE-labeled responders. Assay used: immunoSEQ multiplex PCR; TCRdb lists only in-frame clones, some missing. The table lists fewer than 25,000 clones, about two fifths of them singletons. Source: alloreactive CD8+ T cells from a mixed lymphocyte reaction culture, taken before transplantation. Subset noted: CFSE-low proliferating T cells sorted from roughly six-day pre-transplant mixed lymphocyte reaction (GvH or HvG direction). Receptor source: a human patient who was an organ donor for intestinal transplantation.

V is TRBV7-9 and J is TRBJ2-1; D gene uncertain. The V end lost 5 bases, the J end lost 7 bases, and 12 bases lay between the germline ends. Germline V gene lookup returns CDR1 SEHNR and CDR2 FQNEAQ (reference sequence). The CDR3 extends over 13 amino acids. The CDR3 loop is CASSRVDSNEQFF. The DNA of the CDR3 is TGTGCCAGCAGCCGAGTCGACTCGAATGAGCAGTTCTTC.

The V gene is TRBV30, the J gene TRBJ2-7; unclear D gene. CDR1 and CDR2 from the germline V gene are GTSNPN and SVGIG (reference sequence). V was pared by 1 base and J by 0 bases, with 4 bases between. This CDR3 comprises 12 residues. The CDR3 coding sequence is TGTGCCTGGAGTGACAGCTCCTACGAGCAGTACTTC. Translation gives CAWSDSSYEQYF.

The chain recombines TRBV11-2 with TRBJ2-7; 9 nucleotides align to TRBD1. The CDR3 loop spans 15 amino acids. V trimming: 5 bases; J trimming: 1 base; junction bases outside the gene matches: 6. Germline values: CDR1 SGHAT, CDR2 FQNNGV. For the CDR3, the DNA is TGTGCCAGCAGCCCCGCCGGGACAGGGTCCTACGAGCAGTACTTC. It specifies CASSPAGTGSYEQYF. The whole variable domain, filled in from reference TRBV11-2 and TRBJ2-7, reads EAGVAQSPRYKIIEKRQSVAFWCNPISGHATLYWYQQILGQGPKLLIQFQNNGVVDDSQLPKDRFSAERLKGVDSTLKIQPAKLEDSAVYLCASSPAGTGSYEQYFGPGTRLTVT.

The DNA for the CDR3 is TGTGCCAGCACCCCGAATGGGGACCCTAAGAAGGAGACCCAGTACTTC. This encodes CASTPNGDPKKETQYF. The V and J genes are TRBV6-7 and TRBJ2-5; D tentatively reads TRBD1 or TRBD2 (5 bases each). TRBV6-7 is known as an ORF, though its function is uncertain. This CDR3 spans 16 amino acids. Deletions cut 7 bases from V and 5 bases from J, with 23 bases between.

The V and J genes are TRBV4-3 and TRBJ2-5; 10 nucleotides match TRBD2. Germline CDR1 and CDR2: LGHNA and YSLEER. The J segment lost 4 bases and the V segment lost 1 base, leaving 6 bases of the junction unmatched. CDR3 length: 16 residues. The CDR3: CASSQAPSGSLETQYF. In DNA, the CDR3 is TGCGCCAGCAGCCAAGCGCCTAGCGGGAGTCTAGAGACCCAGTACTTC.

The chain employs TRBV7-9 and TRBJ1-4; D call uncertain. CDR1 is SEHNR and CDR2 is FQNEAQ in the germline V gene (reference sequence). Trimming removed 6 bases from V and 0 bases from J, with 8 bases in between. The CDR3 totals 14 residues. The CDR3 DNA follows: TGTGCCAGCAGTTCCTTTGCAACTAATGAAAAACTGTTTTTT. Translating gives CASSSFATNEKLFF.

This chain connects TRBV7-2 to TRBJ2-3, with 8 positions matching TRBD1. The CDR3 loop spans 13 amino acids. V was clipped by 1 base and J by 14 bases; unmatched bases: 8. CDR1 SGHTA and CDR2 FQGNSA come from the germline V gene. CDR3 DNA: TGTGCCAGCAGCTTAGTAGCGCCCGGACAGGGGTATTTT. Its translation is CASSLVAPGQGYF.

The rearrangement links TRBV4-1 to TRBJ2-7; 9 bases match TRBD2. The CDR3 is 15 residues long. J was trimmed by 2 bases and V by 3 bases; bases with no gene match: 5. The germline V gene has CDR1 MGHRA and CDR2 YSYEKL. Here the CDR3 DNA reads TGCGCCAGCAGCCAGGAACTAGCGGGTGCCTACGAGCAGTACTTC. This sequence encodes CASSQELAGAYEQYF.

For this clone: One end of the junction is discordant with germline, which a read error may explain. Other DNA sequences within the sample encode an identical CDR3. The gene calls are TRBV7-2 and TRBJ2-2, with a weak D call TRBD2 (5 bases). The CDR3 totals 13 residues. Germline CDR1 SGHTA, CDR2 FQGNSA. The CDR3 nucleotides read TGTGCCAGCAGCGCGGTCACCACCGGGGAGCTATTTTTT. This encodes CASSAVTTGELFF. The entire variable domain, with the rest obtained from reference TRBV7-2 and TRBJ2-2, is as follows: GAGVSQSPSNKVTEKGKDVELRCDPISGHTALYWYRQSLGQGLEFLIYFQGNSAPDKSGLPSDRFSAERTGGSVSTLTIQRTQQEDSAVYLCASSAVTTGELFFGEGSRLTVL.

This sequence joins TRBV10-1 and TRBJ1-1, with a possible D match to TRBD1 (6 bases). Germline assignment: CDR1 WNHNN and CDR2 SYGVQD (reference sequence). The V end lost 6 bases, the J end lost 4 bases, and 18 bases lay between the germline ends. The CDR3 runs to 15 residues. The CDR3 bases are TGCGCCAGCAGCGCCTACAGGGACGGGATCACTGAAGCTTTCTTT. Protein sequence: CASSAYRDGITEAFF.

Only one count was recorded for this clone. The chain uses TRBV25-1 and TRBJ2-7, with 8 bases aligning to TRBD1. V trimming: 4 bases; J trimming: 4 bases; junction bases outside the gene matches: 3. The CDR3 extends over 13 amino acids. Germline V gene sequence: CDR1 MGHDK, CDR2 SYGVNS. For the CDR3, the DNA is TGTGCCAGCAGTGGACAGGGGTTTTACGAGCAGTACTTC. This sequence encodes CASSGQGFYEQYF.

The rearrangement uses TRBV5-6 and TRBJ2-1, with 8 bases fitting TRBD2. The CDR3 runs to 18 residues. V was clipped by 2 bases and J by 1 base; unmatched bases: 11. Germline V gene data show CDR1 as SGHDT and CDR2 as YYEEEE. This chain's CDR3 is CASSLGPYAGGSYNEQFF. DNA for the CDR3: TGTGCCAGCAGCTTAGGCCCCTACGCGGGAGGATCCTACAATGAGCAGTTCTTC.

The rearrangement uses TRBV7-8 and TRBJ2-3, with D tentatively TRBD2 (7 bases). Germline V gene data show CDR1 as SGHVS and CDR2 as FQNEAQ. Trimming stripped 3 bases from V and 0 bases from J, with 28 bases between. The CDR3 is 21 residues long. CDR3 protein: CASSLAPGSAVGGASTDTQYF. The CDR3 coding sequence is TGTGCCAGCAGCTTGGCTCCGGGATCAGCGGTTGGGGGGGCTAGCACAGATACGCAGTATTTT.

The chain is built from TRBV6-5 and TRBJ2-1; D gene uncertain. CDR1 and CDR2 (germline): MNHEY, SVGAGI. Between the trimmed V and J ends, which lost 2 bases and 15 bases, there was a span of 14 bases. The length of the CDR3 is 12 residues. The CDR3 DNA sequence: TGTGCCAGCAGTTACGTTGGGAACCGGCCGTTCTTC. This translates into CASSYVGNRPFF.

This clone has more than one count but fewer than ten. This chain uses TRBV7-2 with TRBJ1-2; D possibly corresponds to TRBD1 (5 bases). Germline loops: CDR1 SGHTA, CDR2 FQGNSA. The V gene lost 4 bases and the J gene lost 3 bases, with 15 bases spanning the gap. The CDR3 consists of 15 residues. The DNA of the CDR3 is TGTGCCAGCAGCTCTCCTTGGACACCTTACTATGGCTACACCTTC. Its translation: CASSSPWTPYYGYTF.

This CDR3 is CASSFASGNYEQYF. CDR3 nucleotide sequence: TGTGCCAGCAGCTTCGCTAGCGGGAACTACGAGCAGTACTTC. The genes are TRBV11-3 and TRBJ2-7; 9 positions match TRBD2. Unmatched junction bases numbered 3, after V lost 3 bases and J lost 3 bases. The length of the CDR3 is 14 residues. The germline CDR1 and CDR2 sequences are SGHNT and YENEEA. The full variable domain, rest sourced from reference TRBV11-3 and TRBJ2-7, is EAGVVQSPRYKIIEKKQPVAFWCNPISGHNTLYWYLQNLGQGPELLIRYENEEAVDDSQLPKDRFSAERLKGVDSTLKIQPAELGDSAVYLCASSFASGNYEQYFGPGTRLTVT.

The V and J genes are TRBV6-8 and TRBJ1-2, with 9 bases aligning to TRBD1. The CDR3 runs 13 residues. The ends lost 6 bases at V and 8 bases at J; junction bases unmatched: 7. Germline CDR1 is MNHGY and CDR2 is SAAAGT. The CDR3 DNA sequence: TGTGCCAGCAGACCCGGGACAGGGTGGGGCTACACCTTC. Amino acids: CASRPGTGWGYTF.

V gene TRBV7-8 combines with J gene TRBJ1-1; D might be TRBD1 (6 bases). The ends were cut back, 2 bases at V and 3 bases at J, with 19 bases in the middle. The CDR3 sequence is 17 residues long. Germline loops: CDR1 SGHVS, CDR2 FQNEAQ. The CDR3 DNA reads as TGTGCCAGCAGCTTAAGCTTCAACAGGGTGTGGGACACTGAAGCTTTCTTT. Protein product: CASSLSFNRVWDTEAFF.

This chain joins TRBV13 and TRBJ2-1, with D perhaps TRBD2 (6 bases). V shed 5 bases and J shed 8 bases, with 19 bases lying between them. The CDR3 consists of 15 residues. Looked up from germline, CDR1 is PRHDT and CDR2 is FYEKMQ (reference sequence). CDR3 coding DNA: TGTGCCAGCAGCCAGGTGGCAGGGAGGAAGGATGAGCAGTTCTTC. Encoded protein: CASSQVAGRKDEQFF.

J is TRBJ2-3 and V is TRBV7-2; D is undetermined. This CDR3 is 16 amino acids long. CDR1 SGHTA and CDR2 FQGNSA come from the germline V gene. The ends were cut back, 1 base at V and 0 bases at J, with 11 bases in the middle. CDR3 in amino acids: CASSLEVLRSTDTQYF. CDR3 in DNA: TGTGCCAGCAGCTTAGAGGTCTTGCGCAGCACAGATACGCAGTATTTT.

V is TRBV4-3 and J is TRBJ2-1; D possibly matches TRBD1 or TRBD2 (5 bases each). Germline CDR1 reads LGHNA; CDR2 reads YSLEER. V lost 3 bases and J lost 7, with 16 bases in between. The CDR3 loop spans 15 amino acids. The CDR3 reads CASSQYTGPGNEQFF. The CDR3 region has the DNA TGCGCCAGCAGCCAGTACACGGGACCCGGTAATGAGCAGTTCTTC.